The 19 T cell receptor beta chains given below trace back to one sample, sequenced in a study of cytomegalovirus exposure and HLA in healthy donors. The PCR made use of 60 Vbeta and 13 Jbeta primers. TCRdb keeps only in-frame clones here, not all; method: immunoSEQ multiplex PCR. The sample has some 130,000 clones; 65% to 80% are singletons. The source material was PBMCs. All receptors come from a man between 40 and 49 years old in good health and CMV-seropositive.

This chain uses TRBV11-2 with TRBJ2-3; a possible D gene is TRBD1 (6 bases). This CDR3 spans 14 amino acids. Germline lookup yields CDR1 SGHAT and CDR2 FQNNGV. Trimming shortened V by 5 bases and J by 6 bases, and 15 bases separated the two germline ends. CDR3 nucleotides: TGTGCCAGCAGCCTGCGCAGGGGATCGGATACGCAGTATTTT. Its protein is CASSLRRGSDTQYF.

The rearrangement links TRBV2 to TRBJ2-3; a possible D gene is TRBD1 (7 bases). The germline V gene encodes CDR1 SNHLY and CDR2 FYNNEI. The V end lost 6 bases, the J end lost 1 base, and 11 bases lay between the germline ends. This CDR3 has 14 residues. In DNA, the CDR3 is TGTGCCAGCAGCCTCAGGGGGGGCACAGATACGCAGTATTTT. Translation: CASSLRGGTDTQYF.

This clone was observed a few times. The chain uses TRBV6-1 and TRBJ1-1, with 9 bases matching TRBD1. The CDR3 consists of 14 residues. J was trimmed by 4 bases and V by 7 bases; bases with no gene match: 7. Per germline, CDR1 MNHNS and CDR2 SASEGT. This chain's CDR3 is CASTVQGARTEAFF. The DNA for the CDR3 is TGTGCCAGCACCGTACAGGGGGCGCGCACTGAAGCTTTCTTT.

The sample holds a few counts of this clone. The CDR3 region has the DNA TGCAGCGTTGGTCCGGGAGGGTACGAGCAGTACTTC. Amino acid sequence: CSVGPGGYEQYF. J is TRBJ2-7 and V is TRBV29-1; TRBD2 aligns across 8 bases. Germline CDR1 reads SQVTM; CDR2 reads ANQGSEA. CDR3 length: 12 residues. With V trimmed by 4 bases and J by 4 bases, 3 bases remained unmatched.

This clone came up a few times. The rearrangement uses TRBV5-1 and TRBJ2-3, with 10 bases matching TRBD2. With V trimmed by 4 bases and J by 1 base, 9 bases remained unmatched. Germline CDR1 SGHRS, CDR2 YFSETQ. The length of the CDR3 is 17 residues. As DNA, the CDR3 is TGCGCCAGCAGCCCGGGTCGGGGGACTAGCGGCACAGATACGCAGTATTTT. Amino acids: CASSPGRGTSGTDTQYF.

This clone was detected only a few times. The rearrangement joins TRBV2 to TRBJ1-2; TRBD1 matches 7 bases. J lost 7 bases, V lost 6 bases, and 5 bases had no gene match. The CDR3 totals 12 residues. CDR1 SNHLY and CDR2 FYNNEI come from the germline V gene. Here the CDR3 reads CASRERGPGYTF. The CDR3 nucleotides read TGTGCCAGCAGGGAAAGGGGGCCTGGCTACACCTTC.

This chain links TRBV10-1 with TRBJ2-2; 11 bases are a match to TRBD1. Germline trimming cut 8 bases from V and 8 bases from J; bases unmatched to any gene: 10. Per germline, CDR1 WNHNN and CDR2 SYGVQD (reference sequence). The CDR3 extends over 15 amino acids. This CDR3 is CASPWDRGGCGELFF. The CDR3 nucleotides are TGCGCCAGCCCCTGGGACAGGGGGGGATGTGGGGAGCTGTTTTTT.

The chain uses TRBV2 and TRBJ1-2; no firm D call. Trimming shortened V by 7 bases and J by 1 base, and 13 bases separated the two germline ends. Looked up from germline, CDR1 is SNHLY and CDR2 is FYNNEI. The CDR3 runs 14 residues. The CDR3 nucleotides read TGTGCCAGCACCGCCCCTGGGAGTAACTATGGCTACACCTTC. Protein sequence: CASTAPGSNYGYTF. The full variable domain, its missing parts supplied by reference TRBV2 and TRBJ1-2, is EPEVTQTPSHQVTQMGQEVILRCVPISNHLYFYWYRQILGQKVEFLVSFYNNEISEKSEIFDDQFSVERPDGSNFTLKIRSTKLEDSAMYFCASTAPGSNYGYTFGSGTRLTVV.

This sequence joins TRBV5-1 and TRBJ1-4; 9 bases align to TRBD1. J lost 3 bases, V lost 4 bases, and 7 bases had no gene match. Germline-derived CDR1 and CDR2 are SGHRS and YFSETQ. The CDR3 sequence is 16 residues long. CDR3 sequence: CASSPGTGPPNEKLFF. In DNA, the CDR3 is TGCGCCAGCAGCCCGGGGACAGGGCCCCCTAATGAAAAACTGTTTTTT.

This rearrangement joins TRBV5-5 to TRBJ2-1; 8 nucleotides agree with TRBD1. Trimming removed 1 base from V and 4 bases from J; junction bases left unmatched: 4. The CDR3 sequence is 15 residues long. Germline lookup yields CDR1 SGHKS and CDR2 YYEKEE (reference sequence). CDR3 loop: CASSLQGAGYNEQFF. The CDR3 region has the DNA TGTGCCAGCAGCTTGCAGGGGGCAGGATACAATGAGCAGTTCTTC.

This clone has just a few counts. This sequence joins TRBV9 and TRBJ2-1; 8 nucleotides align to TRBD2. V dropped 1 base and J dropped 2; count of bases not matched to a gene: 2. The germline gives CDR1 SGDLS, CDR2 YYNGEE. This CDR3 has 15 amino acids. The CDR3 region has the DNA TGTGCCAGCAGCGTAAGCGGGAGCGCCTACAATGAGCAGTTCTTC. Its translation is CASSVSGSAYNEQFF.

The V gene is TRBV13, the J gene TRBJ1-6, with TRBD1 as a possible D gene (6 bases). Germline V gene data show CDR1 as PRHDT and CDR2 as FYEKMQ (reference sequence). The CDR3 runs 16 residues. V gave up 3 bases and J gave up 0 bases, with 9 bases separating them. CDR3 coding DNA: TGTGCCAGCAGCTTCGGACAGTACTCCTATAATTCACCCCTCCACTTT. Its translation: CASSFGQYSYNSPLHF.

The chain has TRBV28 and TRBJ2-7; D is uncertain. V was cut by 6 bases and J by 6 bases, with 9 bases left in between. Germline values: CDR1 MDHEN, CDR2 SYDVKM. This CDR3 has 11 amino acids. The CDR3 bases are TGTGCCAGCAGCCCCCTTCGCGAGCAGTACTTC. This gives the protein CASSPLREQYF.

This chain connects TRBV18 to TRBJ2-1, with 9 bases aligning to TRBD2. Germline lookup yields CDR1 KGHSH and CDR2 LQKENI. The V gene end was trimmed by 9 bases and the J gene end by 0 bases; junction bases not matched to a gene: 3. The CDR3 extends over 14 amino acids. As DNA, the CDR3 is TGTGCCAGTTCTAGCGGGACCTCCTACAATGAGCAGTTCTTC. Protein sequence: CASSSGTSYNEQFF.

This chain links TRBV6-1 with TRBJ2-7; perhaps TRBD2 as D (8 bases). The germline V and J ends were trimmed by 6 bases and 5 bases, with 20 bases remaining between them. The V gene's germline CDR1 is MNHNS and CDR2 SASEGT. This CDR3 has 15 residues. CDR3 sequence: CASRIGTAGDHEQYF. The CDR3 DNA reads TGTGCCAGCAGGATTGGGACAGCGGGGGATCACGAGCAGTACTTC.

The V call is TRBV19, the J call TRBJ2-1; TRBD1 might be the D (6 bases). Trimming shortened V by 7 bases and J by 9 bases, and 10 bases separated the two germline ends. In germline, CDR1 is LNHDA, CDR2 SQIVND (reference sequence). CDR3 size: 11 residues. DNA of the CDR3: TGTGCCAGTATTCGCAGGGGTGAGCAGTTCTTC. Protein: CASIRRGEQFF.

The genes are TRBV29-1 and TRBJ2-1; D might be TRBD1 (6 bases). Germline CDR1 SQVTM, CDR2 ANQGSEA. CDR3 size: 14 residues. Trimming took 6 bases from V and 6 from J, leaving 18 bases between them. The CDR3 protein is CSVGQPSPFNEQFF. The CDR3 DNA follows: TGCAGCGTCGGACAGCCATCCCCGTTCAATGAGCAGTTCTTC.

CDR3: CASSLDGGWDSPLHF. For the CDR3, the DNA is TGCGCCAGCAGCTTGGACGGAGGCTGGGATTCACCCCTCCACTTT. V and J are TRBV5-1 and TRBJ1-6, with D unclear. Between the trimmed V and J ends, which lost 0 bases and 8 bases, there was a span of 12 bases. Germline lookup yields CDR1 SGHRS and CDR2 YFSETQ. The CDR3 sequence is 15 residues long. Drawing the rest from reference TRBV5-1 and TRBJ1-6, the complete variable domain is KAGVTQTPRYLIKTRGQQVTLSCSPISGHRSVSWYQQTPGQGLQFLFEYFSETQRNKGNFPGRFSGRQFSNSRSEMNVSTLELGDSALYLCASSLDGGWDSPLHFGNGTRLTVT.

The gene calls are TRBV5-1 and TRBJ2-5; TRBD2 matches at 7 bases. This CDR3 contains 14 residues. Trimming cost V 1 base and J 5 bases; bases outside gene matches: 5. In germline, CDR1 is SGHRS, CDR2 YFSETQ. The CDR3 nucleotides read TGCGCCAGCAGCTTGCAGGGAGGGGCGGAGACCCAGTACTTC. This translates into CASSLQGGAETQYF.